This T cell receptor (beta chain) emerged from a study of T cell clones after liver transplantation. Study-level information: In this trial, immunosuppression withdrawal was attempted within 2 years of liver transplant.

Produced via immunoSEQ multiplex PCR; TCRdb's table is partial and in-frame only. The repertoire has just under 60,000 clones, around 70% of them found once; the top ten carry 2.8%. The CDR3 is 14 amino acids. The V end lost 0 bases, the J end lost 3 bases, and 7 bases lay between the germline ends. Germline V gene lookup returns CDR1 ENHRY and CDR2 SYGVKD. This TCR was sampled from a human patient who received a liver transplant. The graft donor may have given rise to some T cells. The chain joins TRBV10-3 to TRBJ2-3; possibly TRBD1 for D (6 bases). The source was CD4+ T cells from blood, collected at the approximately 16-month timepoint. The CDR3 is CAISESQGTDTQYF. CDR3 nucleotides: TGTGCCATCAGTGAGTCTCAGGGGACAGATACGCAGTATTTT.